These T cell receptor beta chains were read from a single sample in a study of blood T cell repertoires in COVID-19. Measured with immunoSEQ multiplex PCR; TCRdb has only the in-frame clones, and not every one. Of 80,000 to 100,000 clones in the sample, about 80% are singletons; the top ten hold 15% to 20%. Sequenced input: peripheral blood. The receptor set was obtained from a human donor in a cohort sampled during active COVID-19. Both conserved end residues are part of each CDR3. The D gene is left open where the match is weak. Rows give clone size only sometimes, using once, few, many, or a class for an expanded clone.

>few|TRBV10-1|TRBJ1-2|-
TGCGCCAGCAGTGACCCTTCATCAGGGAACTATGGCTACACCTTC
CASSDPSSGNYGYTF
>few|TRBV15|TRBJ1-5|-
TGTGCCACCAGCAGGACCAGGGTTACCGGCAATCAGCCCCAGCATTTT
CATSRTRVTGNQPQHF
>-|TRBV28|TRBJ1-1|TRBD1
TGTGCCAGCGGAGCGCCCGGGACAGGGGACAACACTGAAGCTTTCTTT
CASGAPGTGDNTEAFF
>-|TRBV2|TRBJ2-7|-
TGTGCCAGCAGTGTGAACAGGGACTCCTACGAGCAGTACTTC
CASSVNRDSYEQYF
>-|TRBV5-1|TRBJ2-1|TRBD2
TGCGCCTCCGGGACTAGCGGTCACAATGAGCAGTTCTTC
CASGTSGHNEQFF
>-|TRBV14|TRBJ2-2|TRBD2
TGTGCCAGCAGCCAGATGCCCCCGGGACTAGCGGGAGGAGGCGGGGAGCTGTTTTTT
CASSQMPPGLAGGGGELFF
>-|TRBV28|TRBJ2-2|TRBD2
TGTGCCAGCAGCCCCCGTGGGACTAGAAGCACCGGGGAGCTGTTTTTT
CASSPRGTRSTGELFF
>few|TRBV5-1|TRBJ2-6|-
TGCGCCAGCAGCTCTGGGACTGCCCCCTCTGGGGCCAACGTCCTGACTTTC
CASSSGTAPSGANVLTF
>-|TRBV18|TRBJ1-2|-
TGTGCCAGCTCACAAGAGACAGGTTTTTACTATGGCTACACCTTC
CASSQETGFYYGYTF
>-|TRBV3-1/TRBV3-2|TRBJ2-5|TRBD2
TGTGCCAGCAGCCAATCACTAATCGGACTAGCGGGGCTCACCCAGTACTTC
CASSQSLIGLAGLTQYF
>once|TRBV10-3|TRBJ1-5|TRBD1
TGTGCCATCAGTGAGGGGGGACAGGGCAATCAGCCCCAGCATTTT
CAISEGGQGNQPQHF
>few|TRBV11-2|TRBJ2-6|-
TGTGCCAGCAGCTTAGTAGGGGCCAACGTCCTGACTTTC
CASSLVGANVLTF
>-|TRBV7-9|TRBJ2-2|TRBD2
TGTGCCAGCAGCCCCCTGTCCGGGACTAGAAAGGACACCGGGGAGCTGTTTTTT
CASSPLSGTRKDTGELFF
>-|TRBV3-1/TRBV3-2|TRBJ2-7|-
TGTGCCAGCAGCCAAGGGCCCGAGCGGCGCAATCACTTC
CASSQGPERRNHF
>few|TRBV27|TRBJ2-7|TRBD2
TGTGCCATCCGAGCGGGAGTCGAGCAGTACTTC
CAIRAGVEQYF
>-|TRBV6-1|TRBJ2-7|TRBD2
TGTGCCAGCAGTGAAGCGGGGCTAGCGGGAGGTTACGAGCAGTACTTC
CASSEAGLAGGYEQYF
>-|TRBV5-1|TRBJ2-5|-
TGCGCCAGCAGCTTGGGTGTCGGCAGGGGTGAGACCCAGTACTTC
CASSLGVGRGETQYF
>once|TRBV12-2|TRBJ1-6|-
TGTGCAAGTCGTAAAAGACAGAATTCACCCCTCCACTTT
CASRKRQNSPLHF
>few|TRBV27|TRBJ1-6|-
TGTGCCAGCAGTTTATCCCAGGGAGGGTCCTATAATTCACCCCTCCACTTT
CASSLSQGGSYNSPLHF
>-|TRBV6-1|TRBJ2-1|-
TGTGCCAGCAGTGAAGAGCGTCAGTGGAAGCAGTTCTTC
CASSEERQWKQFF
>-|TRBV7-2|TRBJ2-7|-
TGTGCCAGCAGCTTAATGGCCCTCTCCTACGAGCAGTACTTC
CASSLMALSYEQYF
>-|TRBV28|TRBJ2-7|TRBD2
TGTGCCAGCAGCCCGGGGGGGAGATACGAGCAGTACTTC
CASSPGGRYEQYF
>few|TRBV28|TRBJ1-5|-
TGTGCCAGCAGTTTTTACGGGAGCAATCAGCCCCAGCATTTT
CASSFYGSNQPQHF
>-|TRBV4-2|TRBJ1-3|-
TGTGCCAGCAGCCAACTTGGAAACACCATATATTTT
CASSQLGNTIYF
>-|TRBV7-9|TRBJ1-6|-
TGTGCCAGCAGCTTAAATCCCCCGCAGGGGTCTAATTCACCCCTCCACTTT
CASSLNPPQGSNSPLHF
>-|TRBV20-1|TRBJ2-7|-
TGCAGTGCTAAGAAGATCGAGGAGCAGTACTTC
CSAKKIEEQYF
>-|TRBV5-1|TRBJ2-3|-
TGCGCCAGCAGCTTCGGGATCCTCACAGATACGCAGTATTTT
CASSFGILTDTQYF
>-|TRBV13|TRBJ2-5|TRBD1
TGTGCCAGCAGCTTAAACAGGGGGGAGACCCAGTACTTC
CASSLNRGETQYF
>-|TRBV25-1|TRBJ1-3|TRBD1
TGTGCCAGCAGTGAATTTGGGGACAGAAGAAACACCATATATTTT
CASSEFGDRRNTIYF